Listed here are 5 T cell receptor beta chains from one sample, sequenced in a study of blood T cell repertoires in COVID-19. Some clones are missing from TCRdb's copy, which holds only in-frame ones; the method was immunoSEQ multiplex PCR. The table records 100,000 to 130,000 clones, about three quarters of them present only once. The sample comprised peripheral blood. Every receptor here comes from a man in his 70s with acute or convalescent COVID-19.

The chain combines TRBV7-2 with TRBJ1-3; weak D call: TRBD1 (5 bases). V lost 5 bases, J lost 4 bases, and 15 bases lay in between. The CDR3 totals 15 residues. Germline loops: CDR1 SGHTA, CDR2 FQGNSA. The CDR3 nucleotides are TGTGCCAGCAGCCATGGGCTTACAGGAGGAAACACCATATATTTT. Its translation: CASSHGLTGGNTIYF.

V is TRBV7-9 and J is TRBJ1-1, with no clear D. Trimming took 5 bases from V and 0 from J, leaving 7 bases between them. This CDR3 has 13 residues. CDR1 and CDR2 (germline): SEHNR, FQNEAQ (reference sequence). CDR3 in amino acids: CASSQILNTEAFF. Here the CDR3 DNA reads TGTGCCAGCAGCCAAATCCTGAACACTGAAGCTTTCTTT.

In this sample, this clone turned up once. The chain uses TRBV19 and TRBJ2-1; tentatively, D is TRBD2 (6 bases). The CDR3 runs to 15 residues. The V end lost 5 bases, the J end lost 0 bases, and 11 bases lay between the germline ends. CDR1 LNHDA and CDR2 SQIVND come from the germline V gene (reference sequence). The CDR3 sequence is CASSEGLISYNEQFF. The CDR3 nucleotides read TGTGCCAGTAGTGAGGGACTCATCTCCTACAATGAGCAGTTCTTC. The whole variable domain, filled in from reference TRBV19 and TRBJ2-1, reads DGGITQSPKYLFRKEGQNVTLSCEQNLNHDAMYWYRQDPGQGLRLIYYSQIVNDFQKGDIAEGYSVSREKKESFPLTVTSAQKNPTAFYLCASSEGLISYNEQFFGPGTRLTVL.

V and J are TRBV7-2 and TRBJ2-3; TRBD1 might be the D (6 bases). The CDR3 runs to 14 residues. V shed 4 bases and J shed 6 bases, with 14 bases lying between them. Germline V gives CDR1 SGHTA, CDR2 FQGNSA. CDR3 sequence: CASSSPQGLDTQYF. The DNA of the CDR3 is TGTGCCAGCAGCTCCCCGCAGGGGCTCGATACGCAGTATTTT.

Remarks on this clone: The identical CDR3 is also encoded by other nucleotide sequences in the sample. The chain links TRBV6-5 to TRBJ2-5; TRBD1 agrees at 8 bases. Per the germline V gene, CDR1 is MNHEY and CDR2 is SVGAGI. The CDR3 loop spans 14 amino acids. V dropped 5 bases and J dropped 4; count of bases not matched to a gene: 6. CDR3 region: CASSPGQGGETQYF. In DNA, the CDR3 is TGTGCCAGCAGTCCTGGACAGGGCGGAGAGACCCAGTACTTC.